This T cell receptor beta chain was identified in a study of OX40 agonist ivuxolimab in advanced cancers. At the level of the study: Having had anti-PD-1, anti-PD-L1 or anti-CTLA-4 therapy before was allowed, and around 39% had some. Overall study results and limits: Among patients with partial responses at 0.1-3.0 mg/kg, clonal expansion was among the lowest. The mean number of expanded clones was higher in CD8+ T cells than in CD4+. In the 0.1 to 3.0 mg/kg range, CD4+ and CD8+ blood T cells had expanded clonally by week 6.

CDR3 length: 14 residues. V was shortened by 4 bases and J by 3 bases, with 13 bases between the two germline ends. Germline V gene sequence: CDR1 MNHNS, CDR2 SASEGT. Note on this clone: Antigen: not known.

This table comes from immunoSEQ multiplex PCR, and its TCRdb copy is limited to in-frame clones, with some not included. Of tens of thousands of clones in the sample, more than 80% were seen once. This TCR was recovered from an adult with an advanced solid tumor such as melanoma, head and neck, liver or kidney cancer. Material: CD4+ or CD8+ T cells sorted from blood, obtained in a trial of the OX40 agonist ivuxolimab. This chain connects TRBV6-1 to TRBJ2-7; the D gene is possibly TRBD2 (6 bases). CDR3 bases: TGTGCCAGCAGTGTTCGGCTAGCGTACTACGAGCAGTACTTC. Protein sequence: CASSVRLAYYEQYF.